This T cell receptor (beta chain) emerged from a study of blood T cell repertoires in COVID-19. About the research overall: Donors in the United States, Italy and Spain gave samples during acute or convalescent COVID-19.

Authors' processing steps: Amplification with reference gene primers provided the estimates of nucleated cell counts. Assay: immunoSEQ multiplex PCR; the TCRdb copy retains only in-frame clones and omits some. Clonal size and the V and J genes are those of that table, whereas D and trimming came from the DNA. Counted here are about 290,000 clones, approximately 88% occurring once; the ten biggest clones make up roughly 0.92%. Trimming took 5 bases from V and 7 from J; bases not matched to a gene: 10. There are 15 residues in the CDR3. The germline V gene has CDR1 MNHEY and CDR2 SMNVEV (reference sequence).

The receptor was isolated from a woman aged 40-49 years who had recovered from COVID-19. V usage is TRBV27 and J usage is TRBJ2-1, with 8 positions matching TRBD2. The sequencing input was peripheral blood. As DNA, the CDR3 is TGTGCCAGCAGTCTCCGGACGGGAGGGCTTAATGAGCAGTTCTTC. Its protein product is CASSLRTGGLNEQFF.